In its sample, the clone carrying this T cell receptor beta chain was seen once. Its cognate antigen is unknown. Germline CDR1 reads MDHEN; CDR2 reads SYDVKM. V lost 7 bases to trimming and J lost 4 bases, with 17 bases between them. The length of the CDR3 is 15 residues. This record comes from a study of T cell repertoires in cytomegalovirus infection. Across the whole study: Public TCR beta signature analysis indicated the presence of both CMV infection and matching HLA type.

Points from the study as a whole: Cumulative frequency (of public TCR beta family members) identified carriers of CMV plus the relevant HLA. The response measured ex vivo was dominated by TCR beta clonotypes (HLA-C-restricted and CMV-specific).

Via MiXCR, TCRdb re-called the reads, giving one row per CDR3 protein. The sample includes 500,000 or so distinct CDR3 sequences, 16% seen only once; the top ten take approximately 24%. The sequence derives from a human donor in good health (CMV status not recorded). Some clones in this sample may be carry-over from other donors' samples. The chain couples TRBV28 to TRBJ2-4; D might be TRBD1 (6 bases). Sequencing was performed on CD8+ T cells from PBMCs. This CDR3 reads CASTPRAGEKNIQYF. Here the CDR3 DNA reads TGTGCCAGCACCCCTAGGGCAGGGGAGAAAAACATTCAGTACTTC. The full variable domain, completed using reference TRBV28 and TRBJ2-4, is DVKVTQSSRYLVKRTGEKVFLECVQDMDHENMFWYRQDPGLGLRLIYFSYDVKMKEKGDIPEGYSVSREKKERFSLILESASTNQTSMYLCASTPRAGEKNIQYFGAGTRLSVL.